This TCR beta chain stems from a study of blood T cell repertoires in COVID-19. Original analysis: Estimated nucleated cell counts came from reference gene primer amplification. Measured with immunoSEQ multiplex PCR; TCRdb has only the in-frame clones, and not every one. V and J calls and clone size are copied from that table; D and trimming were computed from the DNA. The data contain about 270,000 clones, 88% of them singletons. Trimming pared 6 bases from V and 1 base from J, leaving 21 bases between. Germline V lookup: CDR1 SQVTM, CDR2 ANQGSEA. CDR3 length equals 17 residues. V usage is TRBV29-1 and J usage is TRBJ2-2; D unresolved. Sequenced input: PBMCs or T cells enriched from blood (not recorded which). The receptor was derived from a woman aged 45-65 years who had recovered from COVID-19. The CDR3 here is CSVLLTPGVGNTGELFF. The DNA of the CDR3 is TGCAGCGTACTGCTAACCCCGGGTGTAGGGAACACCGGGGAGCTGTTTTTT.